This T cell receptor beta chain derives from a study of cytomegalovirus exposure and HLA in healthy donors. Trimming took 6 bases from V and 6 from J; bases not matched to a gene: 5. Germline assignment: CDR1 MNHEY and CDR2 SVGAGI. The CDR3 is 14 amino acids. Use of 60 Vbeta and 13 Jbeta primers characterized the PCR. Sequenced by immunoSEQ multiplex PCR; TCRdb stores in-frame clones only, minus some. The table records 150,000 to 200,000 clones, about 80% of them present only once. Sequencing was performed on PBMCs. The TCR sequence derives from a woman aged 45-65 years in good health and CMV-seronegative. The chain has TRBV6-5 and TRBJ1-6; 7 nucleotides match TRBD1. For the CDR3, the DNA is TGTGCCAGCAGCCAGACAGGGATTAATTCACCCCTCCACTTT. Protein sequence: CASSQTGINSPLHF.